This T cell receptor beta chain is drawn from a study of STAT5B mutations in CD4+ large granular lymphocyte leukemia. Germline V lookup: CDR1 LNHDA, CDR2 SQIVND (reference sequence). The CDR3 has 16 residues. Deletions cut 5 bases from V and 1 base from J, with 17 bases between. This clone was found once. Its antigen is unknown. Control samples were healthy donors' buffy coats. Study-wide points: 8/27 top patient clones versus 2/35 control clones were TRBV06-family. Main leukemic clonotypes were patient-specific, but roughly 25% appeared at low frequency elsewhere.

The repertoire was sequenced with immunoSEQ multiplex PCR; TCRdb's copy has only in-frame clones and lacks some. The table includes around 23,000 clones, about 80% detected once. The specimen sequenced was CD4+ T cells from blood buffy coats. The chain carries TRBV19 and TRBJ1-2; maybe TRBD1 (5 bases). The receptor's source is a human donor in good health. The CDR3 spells CASSLEGRSGNYGYTF. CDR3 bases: TGTGCCAGTAGTTTGGAGGGGAGGAGTGGTAACTATGGCTACACCTTC.